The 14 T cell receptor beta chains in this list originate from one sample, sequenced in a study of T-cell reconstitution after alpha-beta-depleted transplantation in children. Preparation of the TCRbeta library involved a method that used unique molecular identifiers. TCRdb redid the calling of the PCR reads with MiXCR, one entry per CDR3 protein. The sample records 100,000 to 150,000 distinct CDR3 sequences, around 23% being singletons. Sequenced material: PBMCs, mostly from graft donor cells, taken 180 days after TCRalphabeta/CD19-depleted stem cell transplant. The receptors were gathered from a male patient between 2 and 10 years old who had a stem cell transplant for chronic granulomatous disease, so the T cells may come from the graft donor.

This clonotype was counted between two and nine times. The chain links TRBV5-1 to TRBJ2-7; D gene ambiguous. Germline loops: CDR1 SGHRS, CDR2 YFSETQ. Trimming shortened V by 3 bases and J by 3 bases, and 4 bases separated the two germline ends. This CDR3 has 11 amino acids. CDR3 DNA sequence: TGCGCCAGCAGCTCGCGCTACGAGCAGTACTTC. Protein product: CASSSRYEQYF.

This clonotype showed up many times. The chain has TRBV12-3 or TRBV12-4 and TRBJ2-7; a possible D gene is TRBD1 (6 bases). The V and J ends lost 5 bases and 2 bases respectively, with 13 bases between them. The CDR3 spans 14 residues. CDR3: CASSPTGKAYEQYF. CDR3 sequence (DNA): TGTGCCAGCAGTCCAACAGGGAAAGCCTACGAGCAGTACTTC.

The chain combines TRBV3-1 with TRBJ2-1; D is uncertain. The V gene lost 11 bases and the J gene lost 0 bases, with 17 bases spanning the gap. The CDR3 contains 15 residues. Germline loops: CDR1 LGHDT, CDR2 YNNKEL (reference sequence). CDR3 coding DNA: TGTGCCTCCACCCAATCCTGGGGCTCCTACAATGAGCAGTTCTTC. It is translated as CASTQSWGSYNEQFF.

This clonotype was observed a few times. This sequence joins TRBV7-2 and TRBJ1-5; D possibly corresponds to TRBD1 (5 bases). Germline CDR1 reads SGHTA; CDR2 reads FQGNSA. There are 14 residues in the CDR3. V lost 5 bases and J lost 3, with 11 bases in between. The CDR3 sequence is CASSPRDHNQPQHF. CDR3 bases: TGTGCCAGCAGCCCCAGGGATCACAATCAGCCCCAGCATTTT.

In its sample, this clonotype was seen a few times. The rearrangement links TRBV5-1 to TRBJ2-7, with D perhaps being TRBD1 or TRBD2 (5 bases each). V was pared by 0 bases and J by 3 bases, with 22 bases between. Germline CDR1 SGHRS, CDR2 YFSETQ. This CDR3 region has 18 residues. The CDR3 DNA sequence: TGCGCCAGCAGCTTGGACGGGACGCCCGGAGTTGAGGTCTACGAGCAGTACTTC. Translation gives CASSLDGTPGVEVYEQYF.

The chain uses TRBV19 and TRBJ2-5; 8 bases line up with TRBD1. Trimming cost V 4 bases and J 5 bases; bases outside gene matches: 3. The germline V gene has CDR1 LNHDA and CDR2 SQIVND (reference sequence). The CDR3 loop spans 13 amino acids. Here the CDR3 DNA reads TGTGCCAGTAGTAAGACAGGGGCCGAGACCCAGTACTTC. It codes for CASSKTGAETQYF.

CDR3 DNA sequence: TGTGCCAGCAGTTTACATAGCGACCAAGAGACCCAGTACTTC. Its protein is CASSLHSDQETQYF. The chain links TRBV12-3 or TRBV12-4 to TRBJ2-5, with D tentatively TRBD2 (5 bases). The CDR3 is 14 residues long. With 2 bases removed from V and 0 bases from J, the gap between germline ends came to 7 bases.

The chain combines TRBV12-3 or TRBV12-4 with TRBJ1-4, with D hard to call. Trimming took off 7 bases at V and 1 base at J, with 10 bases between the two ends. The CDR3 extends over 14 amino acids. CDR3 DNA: TGTGCCAGCACCTCTTTTAGAACTAATGAAAAACTGTTTTTT. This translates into CASTSFRTNEKLFF.

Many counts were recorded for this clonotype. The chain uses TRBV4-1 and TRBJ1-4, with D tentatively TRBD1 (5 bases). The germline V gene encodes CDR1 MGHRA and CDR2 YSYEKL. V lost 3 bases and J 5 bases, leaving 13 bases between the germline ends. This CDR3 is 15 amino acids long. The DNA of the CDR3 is TGCGCCAGCAGCCACGGGGGACGTAGAAATGAAAAACTGTTTTTT. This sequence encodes CASSHGGRRNEKLFF.

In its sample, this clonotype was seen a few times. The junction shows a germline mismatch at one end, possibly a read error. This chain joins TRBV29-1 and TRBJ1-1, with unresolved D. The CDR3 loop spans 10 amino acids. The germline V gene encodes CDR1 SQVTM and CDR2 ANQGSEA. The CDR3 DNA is TGCAGCGTTGTGAATACTGAAGCTTTCTTT. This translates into CSVVNTEAFF.

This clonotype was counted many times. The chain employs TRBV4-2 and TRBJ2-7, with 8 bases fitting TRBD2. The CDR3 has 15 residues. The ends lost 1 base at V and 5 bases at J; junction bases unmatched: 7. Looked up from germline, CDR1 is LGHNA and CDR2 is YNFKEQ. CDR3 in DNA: TGTGCCAGCAGCCAAGGTTTCGGGAGGGCTCACGAGCAGTACTTC. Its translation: CASSQGFGRAHEQYF.

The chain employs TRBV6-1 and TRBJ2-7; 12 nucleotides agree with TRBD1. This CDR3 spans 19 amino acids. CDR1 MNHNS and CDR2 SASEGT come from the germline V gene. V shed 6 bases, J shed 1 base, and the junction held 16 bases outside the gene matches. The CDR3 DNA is TGTGCCAGCAGACCCGCGGGACAGGGGGCTATTGGGATGTCCTACGAGCAGTACTTC. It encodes CASRPAGQGAIGMSYEQYF.

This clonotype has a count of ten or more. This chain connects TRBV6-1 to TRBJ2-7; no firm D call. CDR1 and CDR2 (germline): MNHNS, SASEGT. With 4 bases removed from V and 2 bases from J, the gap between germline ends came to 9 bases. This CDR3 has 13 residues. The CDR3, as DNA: TGTGCCAGCAGTGCCTTATCGGCCTACGAGCAGTACTTC. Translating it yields CASSALSAYEQYF.

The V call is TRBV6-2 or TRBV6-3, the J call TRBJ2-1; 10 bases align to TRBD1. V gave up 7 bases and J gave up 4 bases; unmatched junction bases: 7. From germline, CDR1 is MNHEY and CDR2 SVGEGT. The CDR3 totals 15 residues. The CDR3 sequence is CASTSTGGPYNEQFF. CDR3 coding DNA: TGTGCCAGCACCTCGACAGGGGGCCCTTACAATGAGCAGTTCTTC.